This is a list of T cell receptor beta chains from one sample in a study of molecular identifiers for immune sequencing clone quantification. TCRdb reanalysed the PCR reads using MiXCR and keeps one entry per CDR3 protein. The sample carries 600,000 to 650,000 distinct CDR3 sequences, less than 20% recorded once. The sequenced sample consisted of naive CD8+ T cells from blood, with Jurkat cell RNA spiked in. All receptors derive from a human donor in good health. Some libraries in this study had Jurkat cell RNA spiked in. Each CDR3 is given with its conserved first and last residue. A D gene is named only where the DNA matches it firmly. Size tells how often a clone was seen (once, few, many) or the class of an expanded clone, and some rows leave it out.

d_call	v_call	j_call	clone_size	cdr3_nt	cdr3_aa
-	TRBV2	TRBJ2-7	many	TGTGCCAGCAGGGAAAGTTCTCTCGTTTACGAGCAGTACTTC	CASRESSLVYEQYF
TRBD2	TRBV10-3	TRBJ2-1	-	TGTGCCATCAGTGAGTCGGTGACTAGCGTCCCGGGCGAGCAGTTCTTC	CAISESVTSVPGEQFF
TRBD1	TRBV2	TRBJ2-3	many	TGTGCCAGCAGTGAAGGGACAGGGGCAGATACGCAGTATTTT	CASSEGTGADTQYF
TRBD1	TRBV27	TRBJ2-1	-	TGTGCCAGCAGTCCCCACCGGGACAGGAACAATGAGCAGTTCTTC	CASSPHRDRNNEQFF
TRBD2	TRBV13	TRBJ2-1	many	TGTGCCAGCAGCTCCGGGACTACTATCTCCAATGAGCAGTTCTTC	CASSSGTTISNEQFF
-	TRBV12-3/TRBV12-4	TRBJ2-5	many	TGTGCCAGCAGTACCCCCCACCCTACCGAGTCGGTCGGAGAGACCCAGTACTTC	CASSTPHPTESVGETQYF
-	TRBV12-3/TRBV12-4	TRBJ1-1	many	TGTGCCAGCAGTTTAGGGGTGTCTGAAGCTTTCTTT	CASSLGVSEAFF
-	TRBV7-9	TRBJ2-7	few	TGTGCCAGCAGCTTAGCGGGGTTTAGGTCCTACGAGCAGTACTTC	CASSLAGFRSYEQYF
-	TRBV6-2/TRBV6-3	TRBJ2-5	few	TGTGCCAGCAGTTATCGGCGGGGAAAAGAGACCCAGTACTTC	CASSYRRGKETQYF
-	TRBV7-9	TRBJ1-2	many	TGTGCCAGCAGCAAACAAGACAACTACTATGGCTACACCTTC	CASSKQDNYYGYTF
-	TRBV4-3	TRBJ2-7	many	TGCGCCAGCAGCCAAGATCGTAATGGTCACTACGAGCAGTACTTC	CASSQDRNGHYEQYF
-	TRBV9	TRBJ2-7	few	TGTGCCAGCAGCGTTGGGGACCGAGTCTACGAGCAGTACTTC	CASSVGDRVYEQYF
-	TRBV2	TRBJ1-5	many	TGTGCCAGCAGTGGGACAGAATATAGCAATCAGCCCCAGCATTTT	CASSGTEYSNQPQHF
TRBD2	TRBV7-2	TRBJ2-3	many	TGTGCCAGCACCGAAGGGGCGGGGGGTCTCACAGATACGCAGTATTTT	CASTEGAGGLTDTQYF
TRBD2	TRBV20-1	TRBJ2-3	many	TGCAGTGCTGATGGACTAGCGGGAGATAAAGATACGCAGTATTTT	CSADGLAGDKDTQYF
-	TRBV6-1	TRBJ2-3	many	TGTGCCAGCAGTGAACCCGACTTCACAGATACGCAGTATTTT	CASSEPDFTDTQYF
-	TRBV5-5	TRBJ1-5	few	TGTGCCAGCAGCTTGGGTTGGAGGGGGGGGGATAGCAATCAGCCCCAGCATTTT	CASSLGWRGGDSNQPQHF
-	TRBV7-2	TRBJ2-5	many	TGTGCCAGCAGCTTAGATTCTAGCGTCGTGTGGGCCCAGTACTTC	CASSLDSSVVWAQYF